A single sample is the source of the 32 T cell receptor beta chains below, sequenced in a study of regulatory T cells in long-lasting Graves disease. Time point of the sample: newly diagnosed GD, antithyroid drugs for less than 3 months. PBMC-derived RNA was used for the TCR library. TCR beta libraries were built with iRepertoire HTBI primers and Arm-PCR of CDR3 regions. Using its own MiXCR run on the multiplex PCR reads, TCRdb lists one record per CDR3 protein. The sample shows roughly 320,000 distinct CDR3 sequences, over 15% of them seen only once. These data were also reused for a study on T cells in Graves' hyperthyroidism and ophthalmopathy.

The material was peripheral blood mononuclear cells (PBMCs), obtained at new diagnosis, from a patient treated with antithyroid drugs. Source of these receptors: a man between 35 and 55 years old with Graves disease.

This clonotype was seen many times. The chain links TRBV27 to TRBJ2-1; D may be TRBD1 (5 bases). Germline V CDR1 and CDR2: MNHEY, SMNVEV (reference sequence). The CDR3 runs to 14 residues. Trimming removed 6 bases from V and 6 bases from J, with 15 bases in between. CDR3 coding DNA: TGTGCCAGCAGGAACTTGGGGCAGGTCAATGAGCAGTTCTTC. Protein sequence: CASRNLGQVNEQFF.

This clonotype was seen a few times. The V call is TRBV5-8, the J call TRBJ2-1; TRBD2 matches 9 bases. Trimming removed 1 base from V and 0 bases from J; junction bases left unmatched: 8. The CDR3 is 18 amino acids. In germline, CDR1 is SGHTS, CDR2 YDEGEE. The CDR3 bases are TGTGCCAGCAGCTTGACGGGACTAGCCTTGAGCTCCTACAATGAGCAGTTCTTC. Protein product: CASSLTGLALSSYNEQFF.

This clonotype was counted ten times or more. CDR3 nucleotides: TGCAGTGCTTCCTGGGACAGGGCTACTGAAGCTTTCTTT. Its translation is CSASWDRATEAFF. The chain uses TRBV20-1 and TRBJ1-1; 9 bases are shared with TRBD1. The V and J ends lost 5 bases and 5 bases, in that order; junction bases with no gene match: 6. CDR3 length: 13 residues. Germline-derived CDR1 and CDR2 are DFQATT and SNEGSKA (reference sequence).

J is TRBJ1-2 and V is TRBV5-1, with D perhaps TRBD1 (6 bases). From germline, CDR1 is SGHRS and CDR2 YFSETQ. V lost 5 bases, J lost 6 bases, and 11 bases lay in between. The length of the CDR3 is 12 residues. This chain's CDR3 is CASSSQGDGYTF. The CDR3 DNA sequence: TGCGCCAGCAGTTCACAGGGAGATGGCTACACCTTC.

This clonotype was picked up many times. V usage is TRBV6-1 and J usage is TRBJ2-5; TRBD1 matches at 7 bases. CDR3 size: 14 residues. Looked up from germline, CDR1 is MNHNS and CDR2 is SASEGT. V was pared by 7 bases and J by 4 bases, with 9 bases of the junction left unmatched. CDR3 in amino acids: CASTLDRLSETQYF. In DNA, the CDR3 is TGTGCCAGCACCCTGGACAGGCTGTCAGAGACCCAGTACTTC.

The CDR3 spells CSGWTGADGYTF. DNA for the CDR3: TGCAGCGGGTGGACAGGGGCTGATGGCTACACCTTC. The chain couples TRBV29-1 to TRBJ1-2, with TRBD1 matching 9 bases. Germline CDR1 SQVTM, CDR2 ANQGSEA. There are 12 residues in the CDR3. Unmatched junction bases numbered 6, after V lost 7 bases and J lost 6 bases.

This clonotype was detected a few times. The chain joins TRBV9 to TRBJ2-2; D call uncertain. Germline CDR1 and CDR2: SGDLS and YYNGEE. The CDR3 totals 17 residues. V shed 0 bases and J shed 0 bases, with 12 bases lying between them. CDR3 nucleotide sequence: TGTGCCAGCAGCGTAGGGCTCAGAGCCGCGAACACCGGGGAGCTGTTTTTT. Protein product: CASSVGLRAANTGELFF.

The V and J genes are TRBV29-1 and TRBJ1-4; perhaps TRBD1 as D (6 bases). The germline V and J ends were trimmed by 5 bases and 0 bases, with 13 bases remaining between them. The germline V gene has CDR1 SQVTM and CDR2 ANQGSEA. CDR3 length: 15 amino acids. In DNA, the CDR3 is TGCAGCGTTACAGGGTTTGGAGCAACTAATGAAAAACTGTTTTTT. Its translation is CSVTGFGATNEKLFF.

The CDR3 region has the DNA TGCAGTGCTAGAGGGGAACTAGCGGGGCAAGAGACCCAGTACTTC. It yields the protein CSARGELAGQETQYF. The chain carries TRBV20-1 and TRBJ2-5; 10 bases align to TRBD2. Trimming took 1 base from V and 2 from J; bases not matched to a gene: 4. Germline V lookup: CDR1 DFQATT, CDR2 SNEGSKA (reference sequence). This CDR3 contains 15 residues.

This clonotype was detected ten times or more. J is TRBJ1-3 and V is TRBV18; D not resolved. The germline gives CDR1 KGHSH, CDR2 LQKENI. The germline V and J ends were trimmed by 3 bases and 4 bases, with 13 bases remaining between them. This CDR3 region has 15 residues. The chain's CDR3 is CASSPGGGLGNTIYF. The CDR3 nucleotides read TGTGCCAGCTCACCGGGCGGAGGGCTCGGAAACACCATATATTTT.

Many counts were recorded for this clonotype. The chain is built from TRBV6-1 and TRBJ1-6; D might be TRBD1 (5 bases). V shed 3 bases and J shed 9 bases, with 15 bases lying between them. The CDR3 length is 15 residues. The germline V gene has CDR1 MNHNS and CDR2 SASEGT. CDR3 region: CASSDSRGWGSPLHF. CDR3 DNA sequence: TGTGCCAGCAGTGACTCAAGGGGTTGGGGTTCACCCCTCCACTTT.

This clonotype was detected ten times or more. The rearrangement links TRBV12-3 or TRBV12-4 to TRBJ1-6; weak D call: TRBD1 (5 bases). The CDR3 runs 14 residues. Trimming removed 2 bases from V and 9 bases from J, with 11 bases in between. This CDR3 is CASSLKGQGSPLHF. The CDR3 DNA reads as TGTGCCAGCAGTTTAAAGGGGCAGGGTTCACCCCTCCACTTT.

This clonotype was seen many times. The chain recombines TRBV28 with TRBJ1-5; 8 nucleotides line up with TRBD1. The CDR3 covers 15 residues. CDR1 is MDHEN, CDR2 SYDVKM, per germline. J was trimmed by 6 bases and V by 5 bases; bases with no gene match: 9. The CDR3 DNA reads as TGTGCCAGCAGTACCCTTAGGACAGGGAGTCAGCCCCAGCATTTT. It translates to CASSTLRTGSQPQHF.

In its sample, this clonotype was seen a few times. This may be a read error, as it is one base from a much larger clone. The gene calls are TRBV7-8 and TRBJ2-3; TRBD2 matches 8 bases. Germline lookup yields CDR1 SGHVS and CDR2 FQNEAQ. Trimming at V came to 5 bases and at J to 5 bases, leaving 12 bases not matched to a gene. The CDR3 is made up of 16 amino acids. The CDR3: CASSQASGLRQDTQYF. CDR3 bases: TGTGCCAGCAGCCAGGCTAGCGGGCTCCGCCAAGATACGCAGTATTTT.

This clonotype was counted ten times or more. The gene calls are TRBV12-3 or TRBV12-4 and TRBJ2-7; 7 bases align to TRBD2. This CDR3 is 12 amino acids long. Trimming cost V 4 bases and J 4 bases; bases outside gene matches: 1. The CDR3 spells CASSWGGYEQYF. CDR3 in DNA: TGTGCCAGCAGTTGGGGGGGATACGAGCAGTACTTC.

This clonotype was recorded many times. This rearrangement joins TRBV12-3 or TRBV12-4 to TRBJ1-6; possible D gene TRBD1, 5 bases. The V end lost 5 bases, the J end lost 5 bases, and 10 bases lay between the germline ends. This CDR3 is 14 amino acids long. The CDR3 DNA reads TGTGCCAGCAGTAGCCGGGGGGATAATTCACCCCTCCACTTT. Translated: CASSSRGDNSPLHF.

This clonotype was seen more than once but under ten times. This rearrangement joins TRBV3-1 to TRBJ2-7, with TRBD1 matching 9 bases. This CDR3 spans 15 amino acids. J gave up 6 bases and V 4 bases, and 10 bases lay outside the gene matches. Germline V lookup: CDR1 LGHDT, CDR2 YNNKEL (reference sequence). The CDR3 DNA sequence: TGTGCCAGCAGCCCACCTGGGGACAGGGCGGGCGAGCAGTACTTC. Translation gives CASSPPGDRAGEQYF.

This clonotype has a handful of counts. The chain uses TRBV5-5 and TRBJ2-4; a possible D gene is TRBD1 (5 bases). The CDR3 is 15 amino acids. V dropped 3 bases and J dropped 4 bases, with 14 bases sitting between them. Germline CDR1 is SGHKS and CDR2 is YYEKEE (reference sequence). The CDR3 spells CASSSQGFSKNIQYF. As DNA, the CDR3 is TGTGCCAGCAGCTCTCAGGGATTCAGTAAAAACATTCAGTACTTC.

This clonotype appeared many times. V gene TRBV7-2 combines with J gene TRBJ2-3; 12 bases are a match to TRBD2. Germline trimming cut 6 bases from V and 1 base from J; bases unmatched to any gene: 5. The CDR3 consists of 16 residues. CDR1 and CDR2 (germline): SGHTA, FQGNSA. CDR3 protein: CASRKLAGGRTDTQYF. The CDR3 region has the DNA TGTGCCAGCAGGAAACTAGCGGGGGGACGCACAGATACGCAGTATTTT.

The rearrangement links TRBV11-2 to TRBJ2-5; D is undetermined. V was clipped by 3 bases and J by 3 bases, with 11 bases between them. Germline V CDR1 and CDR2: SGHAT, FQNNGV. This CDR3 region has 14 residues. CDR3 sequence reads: CASSLDWTEETQYF. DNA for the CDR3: TGTGCCAGCAGCTTGGATTGGACCGAAGAGACCCAGTACTTC.

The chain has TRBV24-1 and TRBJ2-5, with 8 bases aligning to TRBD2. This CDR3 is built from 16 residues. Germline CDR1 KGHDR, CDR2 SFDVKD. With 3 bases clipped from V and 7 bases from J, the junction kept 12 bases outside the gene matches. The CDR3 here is CATSDTTSGLIGTQYF. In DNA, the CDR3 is TGTGCCACCAGTGATACCACTAGCGGACTAATCGGGACCCAGTACTTC.

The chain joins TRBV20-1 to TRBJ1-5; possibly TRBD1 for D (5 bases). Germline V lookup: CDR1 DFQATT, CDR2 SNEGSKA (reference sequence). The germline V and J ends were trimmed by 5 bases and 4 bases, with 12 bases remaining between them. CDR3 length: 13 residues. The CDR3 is CSAAGGNNQPQHF. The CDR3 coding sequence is TGCAGTGCTGCGGGGGGTAATAATCAGCCCCAGCATTTT.

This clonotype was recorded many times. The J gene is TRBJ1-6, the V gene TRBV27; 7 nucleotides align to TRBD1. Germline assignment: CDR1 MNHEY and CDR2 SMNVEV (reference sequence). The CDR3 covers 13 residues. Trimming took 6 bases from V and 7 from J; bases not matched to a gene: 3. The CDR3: CASRRGLNSPLHF. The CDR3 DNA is TGTGCCAGCAGGAGGGGGCTGAATTCACCCCTCCACTTT.

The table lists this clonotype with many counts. For the CDR3, the DNA is TGCGCCAGCAGCTCGGACAGGGGTGGAACTGAAGCTTTCTTT. It encodes CASSSDRGGTEAFF. V is TRBV5-1 and J is TRBJ1-1; TRBD1 matches at 9 bases. Unmatched junction bases numbered 5, after V lost 3 bases and J lost 5 bases. The germline V gene has CDR1 SGHRS and CDR2 YFSETQ. This CDR3 region has 14 residues. The whole variable domain, remainder taken from reference TRBV5-1 and TRBJ1-1, is KAGVTQTPRYLIKTRGQQVTLSCSPISGHRSVSWYQQTPGQGLQFLFEYFSETQRNKGNFPGRFSGRQFSNSRSEMNVSTLELGDSALYLCASSSDRGGTEAFFGQGTRLTVV.

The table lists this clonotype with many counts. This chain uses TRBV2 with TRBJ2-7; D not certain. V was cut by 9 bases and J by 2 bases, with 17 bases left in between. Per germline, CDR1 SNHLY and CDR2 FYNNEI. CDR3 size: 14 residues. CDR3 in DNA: TGTGCCAGGAGTCCCCCGACACCGCCCTACGAGCAGTACTTC. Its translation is CARSPPTPPYEQYF.

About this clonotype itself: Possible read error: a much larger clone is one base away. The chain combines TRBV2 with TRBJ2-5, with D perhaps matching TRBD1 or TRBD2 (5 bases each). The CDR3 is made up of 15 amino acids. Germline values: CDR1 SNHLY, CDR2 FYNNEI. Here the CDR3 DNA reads TGTGTCAGCAGTGAAGAGGGACGGAACCAAGAGACCCAGTACTTC. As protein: CVSSEEGRNQETQYF.

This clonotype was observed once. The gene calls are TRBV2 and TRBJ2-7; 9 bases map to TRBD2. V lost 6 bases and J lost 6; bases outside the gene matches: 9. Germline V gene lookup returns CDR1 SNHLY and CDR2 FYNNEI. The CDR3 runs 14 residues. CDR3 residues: CASSRGGDGVEQYF. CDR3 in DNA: TGTGCCAGCAGCCGCGGGGGGGACGGTGTCGAGCAGTACTTC.

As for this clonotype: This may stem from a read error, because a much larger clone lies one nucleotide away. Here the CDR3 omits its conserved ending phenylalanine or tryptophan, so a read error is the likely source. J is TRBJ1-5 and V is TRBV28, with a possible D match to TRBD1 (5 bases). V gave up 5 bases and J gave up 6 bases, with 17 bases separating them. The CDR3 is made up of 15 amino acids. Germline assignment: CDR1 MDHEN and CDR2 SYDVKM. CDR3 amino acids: CASSPGGGGRQPQHS. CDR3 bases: TGTGCCAGCAGTCCCGGGGGGGGTGGTCGTCAGCCCCAGCATTCT.

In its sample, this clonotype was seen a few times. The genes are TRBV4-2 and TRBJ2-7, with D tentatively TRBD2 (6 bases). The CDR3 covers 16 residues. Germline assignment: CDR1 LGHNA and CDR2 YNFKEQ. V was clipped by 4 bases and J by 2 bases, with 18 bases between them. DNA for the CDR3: TGTGCCAGCAGCCCCTGGGGACTGTCAACTACCTACGAGCAGTACTTC. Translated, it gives CASSPWGLSTTYEQYF.

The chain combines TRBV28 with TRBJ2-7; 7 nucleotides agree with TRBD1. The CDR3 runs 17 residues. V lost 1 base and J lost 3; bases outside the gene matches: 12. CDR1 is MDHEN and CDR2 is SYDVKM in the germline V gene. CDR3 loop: CASSLSEGAGDHYEQYF. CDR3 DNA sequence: TGTGCCAGCAGTTTATCAGAGGGGGCAGGGGATCACTACGAGCAGTACTTC. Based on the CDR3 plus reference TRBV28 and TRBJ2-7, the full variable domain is DVKVTQSSRYLVKRTGEKVFLECVQDMDHENMFWYRQDPGLGLRLIYFSYDVKMKEKGDIPEGYSVSREKKERFSLILESASTNQTSMYLCASSLSEGAGDHYEQYFGPGTRLTVT.

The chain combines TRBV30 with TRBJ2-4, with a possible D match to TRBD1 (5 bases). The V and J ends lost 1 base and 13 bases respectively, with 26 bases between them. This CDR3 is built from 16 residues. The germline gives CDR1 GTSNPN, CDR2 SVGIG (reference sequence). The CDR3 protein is CAWSGGRDLYVDEQYF. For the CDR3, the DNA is TGTGCCTGGAGTGGAGGCAGGGATCTCTACGTCGATGAGCAGTACTTC.

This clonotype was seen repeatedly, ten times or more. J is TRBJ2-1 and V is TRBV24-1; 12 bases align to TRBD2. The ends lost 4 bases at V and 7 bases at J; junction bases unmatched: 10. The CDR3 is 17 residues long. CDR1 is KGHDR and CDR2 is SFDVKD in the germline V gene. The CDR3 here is CATSDPILAGGRNEQFF. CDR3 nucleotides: TGTGCCACCAGTGACCCGATCCTAGCGGGGGGGCGTAATGAGCAGTTCTTC.